Below, one T cell receptor (beta chain) is given with its context. The antigen remains unidentified. These data originate in a study of CD8+ T cells in alopecia areata. Trimming cost V 4 bases and J 7 bases, with 13 bases left between them. This CDR3 spans 13 amino acids. The germline CDR1 and CDR2 sequences are MNHEY and SVGAGI. Reverse transcribed after extraction, RNA yielded cDNA as the sequencing template. Clones were sequenced by immunoSEQ multiplex PCR, and TCRdb holds only the in-frame ones, with some missing. Altogether hundreds of thousands of clones are present, roughly two thirds being singletons, with the ten largest covering approximately 1.2%. It was from alopecia areata patients that lesional scalp punch biopsies and peripheral blood were collected. Overall study findings and caveats: Patients displayed less clarity in TCR sharing than mice, a finding possibly related to HLA.

The receptor comes from a human donor with alopecia areata. The chain joins TRBV6-5 to TRBJ1-1; D may be TRBD1 (5 bases). The starting material was CD4+ T cells sorted from blood, obtained at week 0. CDR3 coding DNA: TGTGCCAGCAGTTCCCGGGGGGGGGTTGAAGCTTTCTTT. Translation gives CASSSRGGVEAFF.